Shown below are 11 T cell receptor beta chains from a single sample sequenced in a study of T cells after yellow fever vaccination. TCRdb reprocessed the 5' RACE reads via MiXCR and lists one record per CDR3 protein. The table records tens of thousands of distinct CDR3 sequences, 10% to 15% of them present only once. Here the sequenced sample was CD8+ T cells not binding an NS4B(214-222) dextramer, sorted from PBMCs, taken 21 days after the first yellow fever vaccination. These receptors were taken from a man younger than 30 who received the YFV17D yellow fever vaccine.

V usage is TRBV29-1 and J usage is TRBJ2-2, with D hard to call. Germline lookup yields CDR1 SQVTM and CDR2 ANQGSEA. V was trimmed by 2 bases and J by 8 bases, leaving 12 bases between them. This CDR3 contains 13 residues. Written as DNA, the CDR3 is TGCAGCGTTGAATCCTCAACCCGAGGGGAGCTGTTTTTT. The encoded protein is CSVESSTRGELFF.

CDR3 DNA: TGTGCCAGCAGCGCAGGGGCCAGCTCCTACGAGCAGTACGTC. This encodes CASSAGASSYEQYV. This sequence joins TRBV7-2 and TRBJ2-7, with D possibly matching TRBD1 (6 bases). The CDR3 has 14 amino acids. V lost 5 bases and J 0 bases, leaving 11 bases between the germline ends. Germline CDR1 and CDR2: SGHTA and FQGNSA.

The rearrangement uses TRBV6-5 and TRBJ2-3; 11 bases fit TRBD2. V was clipped by 2 bases and J by 2 bases; unmatched bases: 3. The CDR3 loop spans 16 amino acids. Germline CDR1 and CDR2: MNHEY and SVGAGI. CDR3 sequence: CASSYASGGPTDTQYF. The CDR3 DNA sequence: TGTGCCAGCAGTTACGCTAGCGGGGGGCCCACAGATACGCAGTATTTT.

This chain uses TRBV5-1 with TRBJ2-1; 8 bases line up with TRBD1. CDR3 size: 16 residues. The germline gives CDR1 SGHRS, CDR2 YFSETQ. J gave up 3 bases and V 0 bases, and 5 bases lay outside the gene matches. CDR3 DNA sequence: TGCGCCAGCAGCTTGGCCCAGACAGGGGACTACAATGAGCAGTTCTTC. Its protein is CASSLAQTGDYNEQFF.

This clonotype was detected only a few times. The chain joins TRBV27 to TRBJ2-1; maybe TRBD2 (6 bases). Trimming cost V 6 bases and J 4 bases, with 16 bases left between them. The CDR3 has 15 amino acids. Per germline, CDR1 MNHEY and CDR2 SMNVEV (reference sequence). In nucleotides, the CDR3 is TGTGCCAGCAGCCTCAGCGTGGGACTTTACAATGAGCAGTTCTTC. Protein: CASSLSVGLYNEQFF.

V is TRBV4-3 and J is TRBJ1-4; D is unresolved. The CDR3 consists of 16 residues. Germline V gives CDR1 LGHNA, CDR2 YSLEER. The V end was cut by 3 bases, the J end by 0 bases, with 11 bases between. CDR3 sequence (DNA): TGCGCCAGCAGCCAGGCGGAATCAGCAACTAATGAAAAACTGTTTTTT. It yields the protein CASSQAESATNEKLFF.

This clonotype was counted only a few times. It is unclear where the CDR3 begins or ends on the DNA, so no DNA is shown, and the CDR3 is as TCRdb lists it. The chain carries TRBV12-3 or TRBV12-4 and TRBJ2-2; the table's D call TRBD1 went unverified against the DNA. Both ends counted, the CDR3 spans 14 residues. CDR3: CASSFGPGTGELFF.

This chain links TRBV6-2 or TRBV6-3 with TRBJ1-4, with D uncertain. V dropped 7 bases and J dropped 7 bases, with 16 bases sitting between them. CDR1 MNHEY and CDR2 SVGEGT come from the germline V gene. The CDR3 has 14 residues. CDR3 in amino acids: CASTFGESVEKLFF. The CDR3 DNA is TGTGCCAGCACCTTTGGGGAATCGGTTGAAAAACTGTTTTTT.

This clonotype was seen a handful of times. The chain combines TRBV27 with TRBJ2-1; 7 bases fit TRBD2. The junction had 10 bases not matched to a gene; V was cut back by 10 bases and J by 4 bases. Germline CDR1 and CDR2: MNHEY and SMNVEV (reference sequence). The CDR3 contains 14 residues. CDR3 protein: CATSPAGEYNEQFF. CDR3 in DNA: TGTGCCACCTCCCCTGCGGGGGAGTACAATGAGCAGTTCTTC.

The gene calls are TRBV4-1 and TRBJ2-3; no reliable D call. Germline-derived CDR1 and CDR2 are MGHRA and YSYEKL. Between the trimmed V and J ends, which lost 4 bases and 0 bases, there was a span of 8 bases. The CDR3 is made up of 14 amino acids. The CDR3 region is CASSPWASTDTQYF. CDR3 DNA: TGCGCCAGCAGCCCCTGGGCTAGCACAGATACGCAGTATTTT.

The chain carries TRBV27 and TRBJ2-3; possible D gene TRBD1, 6 bases. Per the germline V gene, CDR1 is MNHEY and CDR2 is SMNVEV (reference sequence). V gave up 4 bases and J gave up 6 bases, with 11 bases separating them. There are 13 residues in the CDR3. This chain's CDR3 is CASSWGLGDTQYF. The CDR3 coding sequence is TGTGCCAGCAGTTGGGGGCTAGGTGATACGCAGTATTTT.